This TCR beta chain was found in a study of blood T cell repertoires in COVID-19. Study-wide context: PBMCs, B-cell-depleted T cells, or T cells provided the cDNA or gDNA that made up the material.

As originally analysed: Nucleated cell counts were estimated from reference gene primer amplification. TCRdb keeps only in-frame clones here, not all; method: immunoSEQ multiplex PCR. V, J and clone size reflect that table, while D and trimming were determined from the DNA. There are 380,000 or so clones in the sample; around 87% occur only once, and around 1.3% lies in the top ten. Participants reported their clinical history, and cohort assignment relied on those reports. Either two negative PCRs, clearance, or symptom resolution qualified Cohort 3 donors as recovered. CDR1 is MNHEY, CDR2 SMNVEV, per germline (reference sequence). This CDR3 has 15 residues. Trimming left V 4 bases short and J 1 base short, with 13 bases between.

J is TRBJ1-1 and V is TRBV27; the D gene is possibly TRBD1 (6 bases). The source material was PBMCs or T cells enriched from blood (not recorded which). This clonotype was sampled from a man aged 25-40 years who had recovered from COVID-19. In DNA, the CDR3 is TGTGCCAGCAGTTATCGCAGGGGCCCGAACACTGAAGCTTTCTTT. Amino acids: CASSYRRGPNTEAFF.